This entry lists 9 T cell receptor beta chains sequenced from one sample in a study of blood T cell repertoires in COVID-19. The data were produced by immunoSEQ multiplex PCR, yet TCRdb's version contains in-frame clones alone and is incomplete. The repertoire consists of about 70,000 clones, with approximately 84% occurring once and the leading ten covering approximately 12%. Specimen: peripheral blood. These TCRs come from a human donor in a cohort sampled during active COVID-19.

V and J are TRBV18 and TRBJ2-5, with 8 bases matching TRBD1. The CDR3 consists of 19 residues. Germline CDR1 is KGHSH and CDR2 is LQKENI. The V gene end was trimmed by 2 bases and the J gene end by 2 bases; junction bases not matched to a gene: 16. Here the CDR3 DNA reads TGTGCCAGCTCACCAGCAATTCCGGGACAGGTCGTCCGGCAAGAGACCCAGTACTTC. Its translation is CASSPAIPGQVVRQETQYF.

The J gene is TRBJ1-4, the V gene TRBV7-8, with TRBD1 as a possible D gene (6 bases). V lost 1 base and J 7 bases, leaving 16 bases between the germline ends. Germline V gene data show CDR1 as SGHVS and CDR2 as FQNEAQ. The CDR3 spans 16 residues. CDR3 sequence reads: CASSLGVGGEGEKLFF. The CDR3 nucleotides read TGTGCCAGCAGCTTAGGAGTAGGGGGGGAAGGTGAAAAACTGTTTTTT.

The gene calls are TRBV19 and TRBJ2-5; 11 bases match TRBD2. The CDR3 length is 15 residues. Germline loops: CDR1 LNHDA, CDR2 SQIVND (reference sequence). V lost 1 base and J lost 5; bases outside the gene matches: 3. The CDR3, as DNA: TGTGCCAGTAGTATAGTCGGACTAGCGGGTGAGACCCAGTACTTC. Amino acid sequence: CASSIVGLAGETQYF.

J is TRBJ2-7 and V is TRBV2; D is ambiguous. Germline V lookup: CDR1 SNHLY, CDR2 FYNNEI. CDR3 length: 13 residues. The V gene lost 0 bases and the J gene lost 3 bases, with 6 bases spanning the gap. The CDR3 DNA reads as TGTGCCAGCAGTGAAGCGCACATCTACGAGCAGTACTTC. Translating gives CASSEAHIYEQYF.

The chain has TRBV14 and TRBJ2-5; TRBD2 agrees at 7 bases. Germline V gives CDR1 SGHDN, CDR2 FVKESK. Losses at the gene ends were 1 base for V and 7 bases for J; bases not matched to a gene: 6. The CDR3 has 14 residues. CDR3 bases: TGTGCCAGCAGCCAAGCCGGATCGGGGGGGACCCAGTACTTC. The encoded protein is CASSQAGSGGTQYF. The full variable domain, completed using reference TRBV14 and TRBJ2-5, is EAGVTQFPSHSVIEKGQTVTLRCDPISGHDNLYWYRRVMGKEIKFLLHFVKESKQDESGMPNNRFLAERTGGTYSTLKVQPAELEDSGVYFCASSQAGSGGTQYFGPGTRLLVL.

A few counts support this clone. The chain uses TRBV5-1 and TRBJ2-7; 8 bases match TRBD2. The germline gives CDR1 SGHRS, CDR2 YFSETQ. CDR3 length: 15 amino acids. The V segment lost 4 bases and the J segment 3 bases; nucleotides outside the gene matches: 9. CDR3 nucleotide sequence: TGCGCCAGCAGCCCCAGCGGGGGATATCGCTACGAGCAGTACTTC. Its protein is CASSPSGGYRYEQYF.

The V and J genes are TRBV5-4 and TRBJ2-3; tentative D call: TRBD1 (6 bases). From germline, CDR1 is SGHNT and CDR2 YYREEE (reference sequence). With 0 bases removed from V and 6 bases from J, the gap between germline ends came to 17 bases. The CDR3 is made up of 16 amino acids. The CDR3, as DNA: TGTGCCAGCAGCTTGGTGACGGGACAATGGGCTGATACGCAGTATTTT. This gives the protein CASSLVTGQWADTQYF.

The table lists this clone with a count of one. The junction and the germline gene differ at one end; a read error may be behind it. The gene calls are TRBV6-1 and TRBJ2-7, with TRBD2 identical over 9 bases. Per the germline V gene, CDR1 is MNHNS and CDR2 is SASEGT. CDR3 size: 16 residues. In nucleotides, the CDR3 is TGTGCCCGCAGTGAATGGAACGCGGGGGGGGGCTACGAGCAGTACTTC. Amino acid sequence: CARSEWNAGGGYEQYF.

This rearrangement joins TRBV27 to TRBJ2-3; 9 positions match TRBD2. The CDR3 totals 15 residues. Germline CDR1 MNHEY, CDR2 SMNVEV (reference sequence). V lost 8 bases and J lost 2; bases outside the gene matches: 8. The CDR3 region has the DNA TGTGCCAGCGGAATAGCGGGGGCCTTCACAGATACGCAGTATTTT. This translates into CASGIAGAFTDTQYF.